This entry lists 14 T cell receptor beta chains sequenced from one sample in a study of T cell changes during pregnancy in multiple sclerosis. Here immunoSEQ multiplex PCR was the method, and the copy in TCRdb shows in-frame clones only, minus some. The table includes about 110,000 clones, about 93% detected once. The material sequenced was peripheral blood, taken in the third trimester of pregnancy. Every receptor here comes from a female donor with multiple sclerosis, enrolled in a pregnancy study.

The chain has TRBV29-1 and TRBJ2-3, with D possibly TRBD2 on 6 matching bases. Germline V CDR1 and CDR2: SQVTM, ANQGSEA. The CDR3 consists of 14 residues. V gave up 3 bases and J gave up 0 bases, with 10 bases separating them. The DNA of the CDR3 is TGCAGCGTTGAGTCTAGCGCGAGCACAGATACGCAGTATTTT. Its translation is CSVESSASTDTQYF.

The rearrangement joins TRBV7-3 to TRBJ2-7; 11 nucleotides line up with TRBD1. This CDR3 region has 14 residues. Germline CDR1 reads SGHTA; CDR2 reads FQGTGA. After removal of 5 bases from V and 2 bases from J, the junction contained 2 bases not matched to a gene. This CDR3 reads CASSRGQGAYEQYF. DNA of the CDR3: TGTGCCAGCAGCCGGGGACAGGGGGCCTACGAGCAGTACTTC.

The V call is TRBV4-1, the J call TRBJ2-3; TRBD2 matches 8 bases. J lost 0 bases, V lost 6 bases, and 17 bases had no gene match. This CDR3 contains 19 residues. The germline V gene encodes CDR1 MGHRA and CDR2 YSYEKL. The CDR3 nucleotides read TGCGCCAGCAGTCACAAGATCCAGGAAAAGCGGGGGAGCACAGATACGCAGTATTTT. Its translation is CASSHKIQEKRGSTDTQYF.

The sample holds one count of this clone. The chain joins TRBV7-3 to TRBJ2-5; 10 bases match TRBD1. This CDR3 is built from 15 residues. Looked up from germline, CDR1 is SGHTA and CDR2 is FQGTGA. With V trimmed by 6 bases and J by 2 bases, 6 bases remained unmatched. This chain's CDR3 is CASSRTGGIQETQYF. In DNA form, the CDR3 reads TGTGCCAGCAGTCGGACAGGGGGGATTCAAGAGACCCAGTACTTC.

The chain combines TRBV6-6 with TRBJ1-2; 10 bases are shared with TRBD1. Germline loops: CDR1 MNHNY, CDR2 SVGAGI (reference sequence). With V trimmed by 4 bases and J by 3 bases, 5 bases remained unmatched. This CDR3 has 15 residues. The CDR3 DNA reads TGTGCCAGCAGTTCCGGACAGGGGGGGCACTATGGCTACACCTTC. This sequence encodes CASSSGQGGHYGYTF.

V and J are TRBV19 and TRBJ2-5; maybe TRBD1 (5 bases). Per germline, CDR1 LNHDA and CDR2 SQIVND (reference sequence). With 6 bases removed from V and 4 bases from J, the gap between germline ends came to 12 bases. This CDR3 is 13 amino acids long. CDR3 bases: TGTGCCAGTAGCCCGACAGTCATAGAGACCCAGTACTTC. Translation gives CASSPTVIETQYF.

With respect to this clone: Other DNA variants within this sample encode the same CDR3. The CDR3 is CASSYRGNQPQHF. In DNA, the CDR3 is TGTGCCAGCAGTTACAGGGGTAATCAGCCCCAGCATTTT. The chain links TRBV6-6 to TRBJ1-5, with D perhaps TRBD1 (5 bases). V lost 2 bases to trimming and J lost 4 bases, with 6 bases between them. The CDR3 runs to 13 residues. From germline, CDR1 is MNHNY and CDR2 SVGAGI (reference sequence).

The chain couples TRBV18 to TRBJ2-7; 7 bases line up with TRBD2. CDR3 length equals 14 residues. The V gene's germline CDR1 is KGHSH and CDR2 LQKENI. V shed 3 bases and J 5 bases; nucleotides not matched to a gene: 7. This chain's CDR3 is CASSPQGTNNEQYF. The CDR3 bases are TGTGCCAGCTCACCCCAAGGGACTAACAACGAGCAGTACTTC.

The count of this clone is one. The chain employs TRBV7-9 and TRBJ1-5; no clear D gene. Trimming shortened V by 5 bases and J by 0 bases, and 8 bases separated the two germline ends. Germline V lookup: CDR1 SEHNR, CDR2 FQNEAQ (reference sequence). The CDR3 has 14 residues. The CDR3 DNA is TGTGCCAGCAGCAAGGAGCTTAGCAATCAGCCCCAGCATTTT. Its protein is CASSKELSNQPQHF.

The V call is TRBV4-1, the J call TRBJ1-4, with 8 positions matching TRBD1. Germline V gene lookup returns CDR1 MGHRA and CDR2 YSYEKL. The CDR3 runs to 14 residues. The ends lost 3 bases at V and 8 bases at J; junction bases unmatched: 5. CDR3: CASSQGDRYEKLFF. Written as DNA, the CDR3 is TGCGCCAGCAGCCAGGGGGACAGGTACGAAAAACTGTTTTTT.

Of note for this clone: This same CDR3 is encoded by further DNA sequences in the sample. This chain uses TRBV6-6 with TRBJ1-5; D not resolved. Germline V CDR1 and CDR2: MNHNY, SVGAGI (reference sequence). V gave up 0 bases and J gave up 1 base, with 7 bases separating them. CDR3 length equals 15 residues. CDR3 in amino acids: CASSYSGRSNQPQHF. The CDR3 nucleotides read TGTGCCAGCAGTTACTCGGGGAGAAGCAATCAGCCCCAGCATTTT.

The CDR3 loop is CASSLLTGNQPQHF. The CDR3 coding sequence is TGTGCCAGCAGCTTACTAACAGGGAATCAGCCCCAGCATTTT. The chain joins TRBV5-5 to TRBJ1-5, with TRBD1 as a possible D gene (6 bases). Germline-derived CDR1 and CDR2 are SGHKS and YYEKEE (reference sequence). Trimming left V 2 bases short and J 4 bases short, with 10 bases between. This CDR3 contains 14 residues.

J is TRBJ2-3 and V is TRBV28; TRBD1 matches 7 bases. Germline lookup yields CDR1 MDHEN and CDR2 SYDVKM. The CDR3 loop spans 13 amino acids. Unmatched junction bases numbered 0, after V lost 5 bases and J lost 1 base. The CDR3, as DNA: TGTGCCAGCAGTGGACAGGGCACAGATACGCAGTATTTT. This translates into CASSGQGTDTQYF. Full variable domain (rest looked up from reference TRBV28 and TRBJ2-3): DVKVTQSSRYLVKRTGEKVFLECVQDMDHENMFWYRQDPGLGLRLIYFSYDVKMKEKGDIPEGYSVSREKKERFSLILESASTNQTSMYLCASSGQGTDTQYFGPGTRLTVL.

The CDR3 DNA sequence: TGTGCCAGCTTTTACCAGCAGGGAGGGCCGAACACCGGGGAGCTGTTTTTT. Translation: CASFYQQGGPNTGELFF. The V call is TRBV18, the J call TRBJ2-2, with 7 bases matching TRBD2. Germline CDR1 KGHSH, CDR2 LQKENI. There are 17 residues in the CDR3. The ends lost 7 bases at V and 0 bases at J; junction bases unmatched: 11.